The next 27 T cell receptor beta chains were all read from a single sample in a study of blood T cells in healthy people across ages. A second PCR, run for roughly 7 to 11 cycles, used a sample-barcoded 5' primer plus a J-beta primer mix. TCRdb reanalysed the 5' RACE reads using MiXCR and keeps one entry per CDR3 protein. The sample consists of around 750,000 distinct CDR3 sequences, about 53% of them appearing once. Sequencing was done on a sample of blood. Receptor source: a man older than 75 in good health.

This clonotype was observed a handful of times. The rearrangement uses TRBV27 and TRBJ2-7, with TRBD1 as a possible D gene (5 bases). CDR1 MNHEY and CDR2 SMNVEV come from the germline V gene (reference sequence). This CDR3 contains 16 residues. With 5 bases removed from V and 0 bases from J, the gap between germline ends came to 17 bases. CDR3: CASSASVGHYSYEQYF. The CDR3 DNA is TGTGCCAGCAGTGCGTCGGTCGGACACTACTCCTACGAGCAGTACTTC.

The J gene is TRBJ1-2, the V gene TRBV28, with a possible D match to TRBD1 (6 bases). Germline V gene sequence: CDR1 MDHEN, CDR2 SYDVKM. Trimming stripped 3 bases from V and 4 bases from J, with 12 bases between. The CDR3 is made up of 14 amino acids. Written as DNA, the CDR3 is TGTGCCAGCAGTTTGGAAGTGGGGGCCTATGGCTACACCTTC. Translation: CASSLEVGAYGYTF.

The chain carries TRBV18 and TRBJ2-5; D possibly corresponds to TRBD1 (6 bases). This CDR3 is built from 15 residues. The V and J ends lost 1 base and 3 bases respectively, with 12 bases between them. Germline V gene data show CDR1 as KGHSH and CDR2 as LQKENI. CDR3 sequence: CASSPLQGPEETQYF. In DNA form, the CDR3 reads TGTGCCAGCTCACCACTACAGGGCCCGGAAGAGACCCAGTACTTC.

Here the CDR3 reads CASSFGDWQYF. CDR3 DNA: TGTGCCAGCAGTTTTGGGGACTGGCAGTACTTC. The chain carries TRBV12-3 or TRBV12-4 and TRBJ2-4, with D perhaps matching TRBD2 (6 bases). CDR3 size: 11 residues. Between the trimmed V and J ends, which lost 3 bases and 13 bases, there was a span of 10 bases.

V and J are TRBV5-1 and TRBJ2-5; 9 bases map to TRBD2. V shed 4 bases and J 11 bases; nucleotides not matched to a gene: 18. CDR1 and CDR2 (germline): SGHRS, YFSETQ. This CDR3 has 16 amino acids. The CDR3 loop is CASSPTGRAGGLRQYF. In nucleotides, the CDR3 is TGCGCCAGCAGCCCCACAGGGCGAGCGGGAGGTTTGAGGCAGTACTTC.

The rearrangement uses TRBV7-9 and TRBJ2-5; 7 nucleotides agree with TRBD2. The V segment lost 5 bases and the J segment 2 bases; nucleotides outside the gene matches: 8. The V gene's germline CDR1 is SEHNR and CDR2 FQNEAQ (reference sequence). This CDR3 contains 15 residues. In DNA, the CDR3 is TGTGCCAGCAGCGCCATGGGGCGGGGGCAAGAGACCCAGTACTTC. As protein: CASSAMGRGQETQYF.

This clonotype was observed once. The chain uses TRBV7-9 and TRBJ1-1; D call uncertain. Germline loops: CDR1 SEHNR, CDR2 FQNEAQ (reference sequence). V dropped 3 bases and J dropped 2 bases, with 13 bases sitting between them. The CDR3 sequence is 15 residues long. The CDR3 sequence: CASSFNRADNTEAFF. The CDR3 DNA sequence: TGTGCCAGCAGCTTTAATAGGGCAGATAACACTGAAGCTTTCTTT.

The rearrangement joins TRBV3-1 to TRBJ2-3; the match to TRBD2 covers 8 bases. The CDR3 has 14 residues. The germline gives CDR1 LGHDT, CDR2 YNNKEL (reference sequence). V gave up 1 base and J gave up 14 bases; unmatched junction bases: 11. CDR3 in DNA: TGTGCCAGCAGCCAAGGACTAGCGCACAGATACGCGTATTTT. Translating gives CASSQGLAHRYAYF.

The chain couples TRBV5-1 to TRBJ2-1; D possibly corresponds to TRBD2 (6 bases). The germline CDR1 and CDR2 sequences are SGHRS and YFSETQ. The CDR3 has 16 residues. V dropped 6 bases and J dropped 1 base, with 17 bases sitting between them. The CDR3, as DNA: TGCGCCAGCAAAGGTACAGGAGGGCAGTCCTACAATGAGCAGTTCTTC. Translation gives CASKGTGGQSYNEQFF.

The chain uses TRBV28 and TRBJ2-3; D possibly corresponds to TRBD1 (5 bases). The CDR3 covers 12 residues. Germline-derived CDR1 and CDR2 are MDHEN and SYDVKM. V lost 4 bases to trimming and J lost 14 bases, with 16 bases between them. CDR3: CASSSQTCQGYF. CDR3 DNA sequence: TGTGCCAGCAGTTCTCAGACCTGCCAGGGGTATTTT. Full variable domain (missing parts from reference TRBV28 and TRBJ2-3): DVKVTQSSRYLVKRTGEKVFLECVQDMDHENMFWYRQDPGLGLRLIYFSYDVKMKEKGDIPEGYSVSREKKERFSLILESASTNQTSMYLCASSSQTCQGYFGPGTRLTVL.

V is TRBV3-1 and J is TRBJ2-6, with D perhaps matching TRBD1 (5 bases). The germline V and J ends were trimmed by 4 bases and 2 bases, with 9 bases remaining between them. This CDR3 region has 15 residues. Germline loops: CDR1 LGHDT, CDR2 YNNKEL (reference sequence). The CDR3 nucleotides read TGTGCCAGCAGCCCAGGGTTCCCTGGGGCCAACGTCCTGACTTTC. It codes for CASSPGFPGANVLTF.

The chain carries TRBV11-2 and TRBJ2-7, with TRBD2 matching 11 bases. CDR1 and CDR2 (germline): SGHAT, FQNNGV. The V segment lost 3 bases and the J segment 4 bases; nucleotides outside the gene matches: 5. The CDR3 spans 15 residues. The chain's CDR3 is CASSFRSGRVYEQYF. The CDR3 DNA reads as TGTGCCAGCAGCTTCCGTAGCGGGAGGGTTTACGAGCAGTACTTC.

About this clonotype: An end of the junction differs from the germline gene, which may be a read error. The chain recombines TRBV3-1 with TRBJ2-1, with D perhaps given as TRBD1 or TRBD2 (5 bases each). Germline CDR1 is LGHDT and CDR2 is YNNKEL (reference sequence). The CDR3 runs 16 residues. In DNA, the CDR3 is TGTGCCGGCAGCCAACACGGGACCAGCTCCTACAATGAGCAGTTCTTC. Its protein product is CAGSQHGTSSYNEQFF.

The J gene is TRBJ2-1, the V gene TRBV5-1; 11 bases align to TRBD2. The CDR3 is 17 amino acids. Looked up from germline, CDR1 is SGHRS and CDR2 is YFSETQ. J lost 8 bases, V lost 4 bases, and 14 bases had no gene match. The CDR3 sequence: CASSTPGLAAPADEQFF. CDR3 DNA sequence: TGCGCCAGCAGCACACCGGGACTAGCGGCGCCGGCGGATGAGCAGTTCTTC.

The genes are TRBV7-9 and TRBJ2-1; D perhaps matches TRBD2 (5 bases). V lost 5 bases and J 5 bases, leaving 22 bases between the germline ends. Germline V gene sequence: CDR1 SEHNR, CDR2 FQNEAQ (reference sequence). There are 17 residues in the CDR3. CDR3 sequence reads: CASSPPVFAGLHNEQFF. The DNA for the CDR3 is TGTGCCAGCAGCCCACCGGTCTTTGCGGGTCTCCACAATGAGCAGTTCTTC. Filled out from reference TRBV7-9 and TRBJ2-1, the complete variable domain reads DTGVSQNPRHKITKRGQNVTFRCDPISEHNRLYWYRQTLGQGPEFLTYFQNEAQLEKSRLLSDRFSAERPKGSFSTLEIQRTEQGDSAMYLCASSPPVFAGLHNEQFFGPGTRLTVL.

The chain joins TRBV10-3 to TRBJ2-5; 10 positions agree with TRBD2. Germline V gene lookup returns CDR1 ENHRY and CDR2 SYGVKD. This CDR3 has 18 residues. V lost 0 bases and J lost 4; bases outside the gene matches: 11. CDR3 DNA sequence: TGTGCCATCAGTGAGTCGACTCTAGGGACTAGCGTCCGAGAGACCCAGTACTTC. Translated: CAISESTLGTSVRETQYF.

This clonotype has only a few counts. The chain recombines TRBV12-5 with TRBJ2-3; D ambiguous. The CDR3 runs 13 residues. Germline V lookup: CDR1 LGHNT, CDR2 FRNRAP. Trimming took off 4 bases at V and 4 bases at J, with 9 bases between the two ends. CDR3 loop: CASGSPLSDTQYF. The CDR3 coding sequence is TGTGCTAGTGGTTCCCCCCTCTCAGATACGCAGTATTTT.

The rearrangement links TRBV5-1 to TRBJ1-2; the D gene is possibly TRBD1 (5 bases). The CDR3 spans 18 residues. The germline gives CDR1 SGHRS, CDR2 YFSETQ. V was trimmed by 4 bases and J by 0 bases, leaving 22 bases between them. This CDR3 reads CASSRGSGTDDTNYGYTF. In DNA, the CDR3 is TGCGCCAGCAGCAGAGGCTCCGGGACCGACGACACTAACTATGGCTACACCTTC.

J is TRBJ2-3 and V is TRBV7-2, with D possibly being TRBD2 (6 bases). CDR1 and CDR2 from the germline V gene are SGHTA and FQGNSA. This CDR3 has 15 amino acids. V shed 3 bases and J shed 1 base, with 11 bases lying between them. DNA for the CDR3: TGTGCCAGCAGCTTCGGGGGTTTTGGCACAGATACGCAGTATTTT. It is translated as CASSFGGFGTDTQYF.

V gene TRBV7-2 combines with J gene TRBJ2-7; TRBD2 agrees at 7 bases. Germline assignment: CDR1 SGHTA and CDR2 FQGNSA. V gave up 1 base and J gave up 4 bases; unmatched junction bases: 7. The CDR3 loop spans 15 amino acids. The CDR3 DNA is TGTGCCAGCAGCTTAGATGCTAGCGGTGTTTACGAGCAGTACTTC. It is translated as CASSLDASGVYEQYF. Together with reference TRBV7-2 and TRBJ2-7, the CDR3 gives the full variable domain: GAGVSQSPSNKVTEKGKDVELRCDPISGHTALYWYRQSLGQGLEFLIYFQGNSAPDKSGLPSDRFSAERTGGSVSTLTIQRTQQEDSAVYLCASSLDASGVYEQYFGPGTRLTVT.

The chain is built from TRBV20-1 and TRBJ2-7, with TRBD2 matching over 8 bases. Trimming cost V 4 bases and J 7 bases; bases outside gene matches: 15. From germline, CDR1 is DFQATT and CDR2 SNEGSKA (reference sequence). The CDR3 has 15 amino acids. This CDR3 reads CSATPGTRVIREQYF. CDR3 nucleotide sequence: TGCAGTGCTACCCCCGGGACTAGGGTTATCAGAGAGCAGTACTTC.

V and J are TRBV27 and TRBJ2-1, with D perhaps TRBD1 (5 bases). The last part of the DNA fits TRBJ2-7 better; the J call may be wrong. The CDR3 contains 15 residues. In germline, CDR1 is MNHEY, CDR2 SMNVEV (reference sequence). CDR3 residues: CASTGHWSSYNEQYF. The CDR3 DNA follows: TGTGCCAGCACCGGACACTGGAGCTCCTACAATGAGCAGTACTTC.

There are a few counts of this clonotype. J is TRBJ1-5 and V is TRBV20-1, with a tentative D call TRBD1 (6 bases). Germline V gene lookup returns CDR1 DFQATT and CDR2 SNEGSKA (reference sequence). The CDR3 loop spans 14 amino acids. The V end lost 6 bases, the J end lost 2 bases, and 14 bases lay between the germline ends. In DNA form, the CDR3 reads TGCAGTGCAGACAGGAACCGAGGCAATCAGCCCCAGCATTTT. It codes for CSADRNRGNQPQHF.

The V gene is TRBV11-3, the J gene TRBJ2-7; 9 positions agree with TRBD1. CDR1 is SGHNT, CDR2 YENEEA, per germline. The CDR3 has 15 amino acids. The V gene end was trimmed by 5 bases and the J gene end by 2 bases; junction bases not matched to a gene: 7. Here the CDR3 reads CASSRPGQGTYEQYF. In nucleotides, the CDR3 is TGTGCCAGCAGCCGTCCGGGACAGGGCACCTACGAGCAGTACTTC.

V and J are TRBV27 and TRBJ2-3, with 7 positions matching TRBD2. The J segment lost 14 bases and the V segment lost 4 bases, leaving 12 bases of the junction unmatched. Germline-derived CDR1 and CDR2 are MNHEY and SMNVEV (reference sequence). The CDR3 extends over 13 amino acids. The CDR3 DNA reads TGTGCCAGCAGTTGGCGGGAGCACAGATACGCGTATTTT. It specifies CASSWREHRYAYF.

The rearrangement uses TRBV18 and TRBJ1-4; D not resolved. Germline V lookup: CDR1 KGHSH, CDR2 LQKENI. The CDR3 totals 14 residues. The V end was cut by 0 bases, the J end by 4 bases, with 6 bases between. This chain's CDR3 is CASSPPGNNEKLFF. The CDR3 nucleotides read TGTGCCAGCTCACCACCGGGGAATAATGAAAAACTGTTTTTT.

CDR3 bases: TGTGCCAGCAGCGTAGTGTCGGGGCATAGCACAGATACGCAGTATTTT. It encodes CASSVVSGHSTDTQYF. The chain links TRBV9 to TRBJ2-3; D may correspond to TRBD1 or TRBD2 (5 bases each). The V and J ends lost 0 bases and 0 bases respectively, with 11 bases between them. Germline V gene sequence: CDR1 SGDLS, CDR2 YYNGEE. This CDR3 region has 16 residues.